Reported below is one T cell receptor beta chain. Its target is unknown. Blood got drawn at baseline, again on cycle 4 day 1, and then on cycle 7 day 1. TCRdb's table, derived via immunoSEQ multiplex PCR, lists solely in-frame clones and lacks some. Among about 150,000 clones listed, roughly 94% were seen once. The entry originates in a study of OX40 agonist ivuxolimab in advanced cancers. Looking at the study overall: The patients received ivuxolimab by intravenous route every 2 weeks at 0.01 to 10 mg/kg. Overall study findings and caveats: Near-lowest levels of clonal expansion characterized partial responders at 0.1-3.0 mg/kg. CD8+ T cells were the subset that, on average, had more expanded clones than CD4+.

The CDR3 runs 15 residues. Germline V lookup: CDR1 MDHEN, CDR2 SYDVKM. Trimming removed 3 bases at V and 8 bases at J, with 16 bases between. The receptor's source is an adult with an advanced solid tumor such as melanoma, head and neck, liver or kidney cancer. V is TRBV28 and J is TRBJ1-4, with D possibly TRBD1 on 5 matching bases. Here the sequenced sample was CD4+ or CD8+ T cells sorted from blood, taken in a trial of the OX40 agonist ivuxolimab. The CDR3 DNA is TGTGCCAGCAGTTTCGGTGGGGCCGTAGGGGAAAAACTGTTTTTT. Its translation: CASSFGGAVGEKLFF.